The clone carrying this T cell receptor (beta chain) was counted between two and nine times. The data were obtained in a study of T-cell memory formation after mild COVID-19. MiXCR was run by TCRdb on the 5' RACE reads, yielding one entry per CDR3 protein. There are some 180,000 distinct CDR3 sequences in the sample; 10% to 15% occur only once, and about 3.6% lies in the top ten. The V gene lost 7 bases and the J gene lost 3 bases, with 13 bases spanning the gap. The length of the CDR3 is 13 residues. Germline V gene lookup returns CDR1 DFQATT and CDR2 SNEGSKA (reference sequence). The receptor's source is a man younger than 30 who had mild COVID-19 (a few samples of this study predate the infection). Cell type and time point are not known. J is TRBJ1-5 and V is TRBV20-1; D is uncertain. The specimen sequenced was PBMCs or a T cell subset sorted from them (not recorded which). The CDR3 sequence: CSVLDGPNQPQHF. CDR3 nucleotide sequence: TGCAGTGTCCTAGACGGACCCAATCAGCCCCAGCATTTT.